The rows below give T cell receptor beta chains drawn from one sample of a study of Tregs in tolerant kidney transplant recipients. For these receptors, no antigen is known. Measured with immunoSEQ multiplex PCR; TCRdb has only the in-frame clones, and not every one. The table lists just under 45,000 clones, roughly 95% of them singletons, with 0.37% in the top ten. The sequencing input was Tregs from blood cultured with allogeneic cells. These receptors were taken from a human donor in good health. Each CDR3 is given with its conserved first and last residue. The D gene is left open where the match is weak. A row's size may be missing; if present it is once, few, many or a size class.

J,size,V,D,CDR3,DNA
TRBJ1-2,once,TRBV6-1,NA,CASITVGVSGGYTF,TGTGCCAGCATTACGGTGGGTGTAAGCGGAGGCTACACCTTC
TRBJ1-1,NA,TRBV19,NA,CASRTQGTQRTEAFF,TGTGCCAGTAGAACGCAGGGGACCCAACGCACTGAAGCTTTCTTT
TRBJ1-2,NA,TRBV9,NA,CASSVAPQGSGYTF,TGTGCCAGCAGCGTAGCCCCACAGGGTAGTGGCTACACCTTC
TRBJ1-2,NA,TRBV5-1,TRBD1,CASSLTGVDGYTF,TGCGCCAGCAGCCTTACAGGGGTCGATGGCTACACCTTC
TRBJ2-5,NA,TRBV4-1,TRBD1,CASSDTGQGRETQYF,TGCGCCAGCAGCGACACGGGACAGGGCCGAGAGACCCAGTACTTC
TRBJ2-3,NA,TRBV19,NA,CASSPWDSGSSWYTQYF,TGTGCCAGTAGTCCATGGGACTCGGGATCTTCGTGGTATACGCAGTATTTT
TRBJ2-6,NA,TRBV19,NA,CASIGPLLTGANVLTF,TGTGCCAGTATCGGACCTCTATTAACCGGGGCCAACGTCCTGACTTTC
TRBJ1-2,NA,TRBV9,TRBD1,CASSAQLGPGQNYGYTF,TGTGCCAGCAGCGCTCAGTTAGGGCCGGGACAGAACTATGGCTACACCTTC
TRBJ2-1,NA,TRBV18,NA,CASSPLTFPYNEQFF,TGTGCCAGCTCACCATTAACCTTCCCCTACAATGAGCAGTTCTTC
TRBJ1-1,NA,TRBV6-6,NA,CASSRSGVNTEAFF,TGTGCCAGCAGTAGATCAGGGGTGAACACTGAAGCTTTCTTT
TRBJ2-1,NA,TRBV11-2,TRBD2,CASSLPGGFNEQFF,TGTGCCAGCAGCTTACCGGGAGGTTTCAATGAGCAGTTCTTC
TRBJ2-3,NA,TRBV2,NA,CASSRSGPDTQYF,TGTGCCAGCAGCCGCAGTGGCCCGGATACGCAGTATTTT
TRBJ1-4,NA,TRBV15,TRBD1,CATSTRRQGKLFF,TGTGCCACCAGCACCCGCCGACAGGGAAAACTGTTTTTT
TRBJ2-2,NA,TRBV18,TRBD2,CASSPPSGRAITGELFF,TGTGCCAGCTCACCACCTAGCGGGAGGGCCATCACCGGGGAGCTGTTTTTT
TRBJ2-1,NA,TRBV19,TRBD2,CASSRAGATYNEQFF,TGTGCCAGTAGTAGGGCGGGAGCCACCTACAATGAGCAGTTCTTC
TRBJ2-5,NA,TRBV5-6,NA,CASSTWETQYF,TGTGCCAGCAGCACATGGGAGACCCAGTACTTC
TRBJ2-1,once,TRBV5-1,NA,CASSQATTYNEQFF,TGCGCCAGCAGCCAAGCCACCACCTACAATGAGCAGTTCTTC
TRBJ1-6,NA,TRBV6-6,NA,CASSFWRNSPLHF,TGTGCCAGCAGTTTCTGGAGAAATTCACCCCTCCACTTT
TRBJ1-3,NA,TRBV29-1,NA,CSVVGENTIYF,TGCAGCGTGGTCGGGGAAAACACCATATATTTT
TRBJ2-1,NA,TRBV4-2,NA,CASSPLVGAGEQFF,TGTGCCAGCAGCCCTCTGGTGGGGGCGGGGGAGCAGTTCTTC
TRBJ2-1,NA,TRBV4-2,TRBD2,CASSRDGLAGNEQFF,TGTGCCAGCAGCCGAGACGGACTAGCGGGCAATGAGCAGTTCTTC
TRBJ2-1,NA,TRBV10-3,NA,CAISESEINEQFF,TGTGCCATCAGTGAGTCGGAGATCAATGAGCAGTTCTTC
TRBJ2-7,NA,TRBV10-3,NA,CAISPGTPLSYEQYF,TGTGCCATCAGTCCCGGGACACCCTTATCCTACGAGCAGTACTTC
TRBJ1-4,NA,TRBV1,NA,CTSSCRRTVRGPNEKLFF,TGCACCAGCAGCTGCCGACGGACTGTACGGGGGCCGAATGAAAAACTGTTTTTT
TRBJ1-4,NA,TRBV7-9,NA,CASSQTWGDATNEKLFF,TGTGCCAGCAGCCAGACCTGGGGGGACGCAACTAATGAAAAACTGTTTTTT
TRBJ2-1,NA,TRBV7-8,NA,CASSSGGVQEVHEQFF,TGTGCCAGCAGCTCCGGGGGTGTTCAGGAGGTCCATGAGCAGTTCTTC
TRBJ2-3,NA,TRBV5-5,TRBD2,CASSTGTSDVGDTQYF,TGTGCCAGCAGCACCGGGACTAGCGACGTAGGAGATACGCAGTATTTT
TRBJ2-3,NA,TRBV7-6,NA,CASSPANTATDTQYF,TGTGCCAGCAGCCCCGCGAATACAGCCACAGATACGCAGTATTTT
TRBJ2-1,NA,TRBV9,NA,CASSVEPRGYKSEQFF,TGTGCCAGCAGCGTAGAACCCAGAGGATATAAGAGTGAGCAGTTCTTC
TRBJ2-7,once,TRBV2,NA,CASTVKNSYYEQYF,TGTGCCAGCACCGTGAAGAACAGCTACTACGAGCAGTACTTC
TRBJ1-4,NA,TRBV6-5,NA,CASSKRDNEKLFF,TGTGCCAGCAGTAAACGGGATAATGAAAAACTGTTTTTT
TRBJ2-7,NA,TRBV5-6,NA,CASSRRDTTYEQYF,TGTGCCAGCAGTCGCCGGGACACCACCTACGAGCAGTACTTC
TRBJ2-2,NA,TRBV5-1,NA,CASSGQGTAGELFF,TGCGCCAGCAGTGGTCAGGGTACGGCCGGGGAGCTGTTTTTT
TRBJ1-3,NA,TRBV5-1,NA,CASSPRLSPGNTIYF,TGCGCCAGCAGCCCTAGACTTAGCCCTGGAAACACCATATATTTT
TRBJ1-2,NA,TRBV5-1,TRBD1,CASSLGTGTGGTGYTF,TGCGCCAGCAGCTTGGGAACCGGGACAGGGGGCACTGGCTACACCTTC
TRBJ2-7,NA,TRBV25-1,TRBD1,CASRKTGVAYEQYF,TGTGCCAGCAGGAAGACAGGGGTGGCCTACGAGCAGTACTTC
TRBJ1-6,NA,TRBV10-2,NA,CASSVHTSEGNSPLHF,TGCGCCAGCAGTGTCCACACTTCGGAGGGAAATTCACCCCTCCACTTT
TRBJ2-1,NA,TRBV9,NA,CASSVAGDTLNEQFF,TGTGCCAGCAGCGTAGCAGGGGACACACTTAACGAGCAGTTCTTC
TRBJ2-5,NA,TRBV18,NA,CASSPLPSGNQETQYF,TGTGCCAGCTCACCCCTCCCATCGGGGAACCAAGAGACCCAGTACTTC
TRBJ1-3,NA,TRBV19,TRBD1,CASTPYLGQGDTLRNTIYF,TGTGCCAGTACCCCATATCTGGGACAGGGGGATACCCTCAGAAACACCATATATTTT
TRBJ1-2,NA,TRBV11-3,NA,CASSLDGGPTNYGYTF,TGTGCCAGCAGCTTAGATGGCGGTCCGACTAACTATGGCTACACCTTC
TRBJ2-2,NA,TRBV5-1,TRBD2,CASSLPGLAISGELFF,TGCGCCAGCAGCCTACCGGGACTAGCTATCTCCGGGGAGCTGTTTTTT
TRBJ1-1,NA,TRBV2,TRBD1,CASIRDSITEAFF,TGTGCCAGCATCCGGGACAGTATCACTGAAGCTTTCTTT
TRBJ1-2,NA,TRBV18,NA,CASSPTRGGVSYGYTF,TGTGCCAGCTCACCCACGCGGGGGGGCGTGAGCTATGGCTACACCTTC
TRBJ2-3,few,TRBV4-2,TRBD2,CASSRHLAGDNEGTDTQYF,TGTGCCAGCAGCCGCCACCTAGCGGGGGACAATGAAGGCACAGATACGCAGTATTTT
TRBJ2-1,NA,TRBV27,TRBD2,CASSFGGSGGEQFF,TGTGCCAGCAGTTTCGGAGGGTCGGGAGGTGAGCAGTTCTTC
TRBJ2-3,NA,TRBV5-1,TRBD2,CASSLLLAATTDTQYF,TGCGCCAGCAGCCTGCTACTAGCGGCGACCACAGATACGCAGTATTTT
TRBJ1-2,once,TRBV7-3,NA,CASSLRGGDGLANYGYTF,TGTGCCAGCAGCTTAAGGGGCGGGGACGGTTTAGCTAACTATGGCTACACCTTC
TRBJ1-2,NA,TRBV7-9,NA,CASSLGQTFANYGYTF,TGTGCCAGCAGCTTGGGGCAGACCTTCGCTAACTATGGCTACACCTTC
TRBJ2-3,NA,TRBV2,TRBD2,CASSSASWTSGRPGNTQYF,TGTGCCAGCAGTTCCGCTTCCTGGACTAGCGGGAGGCCGGGGAATACGCAGTATTTT
TRBJ2-5,NA,TRBV6-5,TRBD2,CASSIGLANQETQYF,TGTGCCAGCAGCATCGGACTAGCGAACCAAGAGACCCAGTACTTC
TRBJ2-3,NA,TRBV4-1,TRBD2,CASSQGGLAGGGSTDTQYF,TGCGCCAGCAGCCAAGGGGGACTAGCGGGAGGGGGTAGCACAGATACGCAGTATTTT
TRBJ2-3,NA,TRBV7-2,TRBD2,CASSLDLAGVNTQYF,TGTGCCAGCAGCTTAGATCTAGCGGGAGTTAATACGCAGTATTTT
TRBJ2-1,NA,TRBV5-5,TRBD2,CASSLVGTSGRKYEQFF,TGTGCCAGCAGCTTGGTCGGGACTAGCGGGAGGAAGTATGAGCAGTTCTTC
TRBJ2-4,NA,TRBV4-2,NA,CASSQAASLAKNIQYF,TGTGCCAGCAGCCAAGCGGCCAGTCTAGCCAAAAACATTCAGTACTTC
TRBJ1-1,NA,TRBV10-3,NA,CAIRGIGGDGNTEAFF,TGTGCCATCAGGGGAATCGGGGGGGACGGGAACACTGAAGCTTTCTTT